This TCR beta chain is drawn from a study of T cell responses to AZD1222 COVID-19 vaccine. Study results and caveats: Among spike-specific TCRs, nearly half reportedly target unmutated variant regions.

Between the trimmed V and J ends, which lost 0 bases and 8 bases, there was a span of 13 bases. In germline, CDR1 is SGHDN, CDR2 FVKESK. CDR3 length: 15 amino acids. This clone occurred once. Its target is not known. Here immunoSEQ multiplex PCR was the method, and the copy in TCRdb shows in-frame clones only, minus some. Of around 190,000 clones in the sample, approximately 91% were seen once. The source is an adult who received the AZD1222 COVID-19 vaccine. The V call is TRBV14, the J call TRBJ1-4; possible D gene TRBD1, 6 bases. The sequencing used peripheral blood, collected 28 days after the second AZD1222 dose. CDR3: CASSQDWGAGEKLFF. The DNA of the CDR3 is TGTGCCAGCAGCCAAGATTGGGGGGCCGGGGAAAAACTGTTTTTT.